This record looks at one T cell receptor beta chain sequence and its context. TCRdb keeps only in-frame clones here, not all; method: immunoSEQ multiplex PCR. The sample records about 130,000 clones, more than 85% being singletons. Deletions cut 0 bases from V and 11 bases from J, with 16 bases between. Germline CDR1 reads LGHNA; CDR2 reads YSLEER. The CDR3 totals 14 residues. This specimen belongs to a study of control samples from healthy donors and cancer patients. The origin of this receptor is a man aged 18 to 35 in good health. Input material: blood. V gene TRBV4-3 combines with J gene TRBJ1-1, with a tentative D call TRBD1 (5 bases). The CDR3 here is CASSQDLMGGMAFF. CDR3 bases: TGCGCCAGCAGCCAAGACTTAATGGGGGGGATGGCTTTCTTT.